This TCR beta chain was sequenced for a study of beta chain features in type 1 diabetes. Findings and caveats of the study: Patients with Type 1 diabetes showed moderately but significantly shorter TCRB CDR3s in all four CD4+ subsets.

The isolated RNA, all of it, was reverse transcribed, so expressed TCRB transcripts were what got sequenced. The repertoire was sequenced with immunoSEQ multiplex PCR; TCRdb's copy has only in-frame clones and lacks some. The data contain 200,000 to 300,000 clones, 11% of them singletons. V lost 6 bases to trimming and J lost 1 base; unmatched junction nucleotides: 8. This CDR3 is 16 amino acids long. The germline CDR1 and CDR2 sequences are MNHEY and SMNVEV (reference sequence). There are a few counts of this clone. Its antigen is unidentified. The chain recombines TRBV27 with TRBJ1-2; 10 nucleotides agree with TRBD1. This clonotype originated in a man aged 30-40 years with type 1 diabetes. Sequencing was performed on naive CD4+ T cells from blood. The CDR3 nucleotides are TGTGCCAGCAGAACCACCGGGACAGGGGTTAACTATGGCTACACCTTC. Protein product: CASRTTGTGVNYGYTF.